These 32 T cell receptor beta chains were all obtained from the same sample, sequenced in a study of blood T cell repertoires in COVID-19. TCRdb keeps only in-frame clones here, not all; method: immunoSEQ multiplex PCR. The sample consists of about 83,000 clones, roughly 90% of them appearing once. Sequencing was done on a sample of peripheral blood. The receptors come from a woman older than 75 with active or convalescent COVID-19.

The CDR3: CASSSQGTGGNNEQFF. As DNA, the CDR3 is TGTGCCAGCAGCTCCCAGGGGACAGGGGGGAACAATGAGCAGTTCTTC. The V gene is TRBV7-2, the J gene TRBJ2-1; 11 bases agree with TRBD1. CDR1 and CDR2 from the germline V gene are SGHTA and FQGNSA. The length of the CDR3 is 16 residues. V dropped 4 bases and J dropped 5; count of bases not matched to a gene: 7.

The chain is built from TRBV7-9 and TRBJ1-3, with TRBD1 identical over 8 bases. V was clipped by 6 bases and J by 7 bases; unmatched bases: 8. Germline V gene data show CDR1 as SEHNR and CDR2 as FQNEAQ (reference sequence). The CDR3 extends over 14 amino acids. The CDR3 here is CASRLGQGGNTIYF. CDR3 in DNA: TGTGCCAGCAGACTCGGACAGGGTGGTAACACCATATATTTT.

The chain links TRBV18 to TRBJ1-4; 8 bases are a match to TRBD1. The CDR3 consists of 17 residues. Germline V gives CDR1 KGHSH, CDR2 LQKENI. Trimming removed 0 bases from V and 7 bases from J; junction bases left unmatched: 10. The CDR3 here is CASSPPPSGGRGEKLFF. The CDR3 region has the DNA TGTGCCAGCTCACCACCGCCGTCAGGGGGCCGAGGTGAAAAACTGTTTTTT.

This chain connects TRBV9 to TRBJ2-2; a weak D match, TRBD1 (5 bases). CDR1 SGDLS and CDR2 YYNGEE come from the germline V gene. The CDR3 covers 15 residues. Trimming left V 1 base short and J 4 bases short, with 11 bases between. DNA for the CDR3: TGTGCCAGCAGCGTAACAGGCAGCGTCACCGGGGAGCTGTTTTTT. Protein: CASSVTGSVTGELFF.

The genes are TRBV27 and TRBJ2-1, with 9 bases aligning to TRBD2. This CDR3 has 15 amino acids. Trimming took 0 bases from V and 7 from J; bases not matched to a gene: 4. Germline-derived CDR1 and CDR2 are MNHEY and SMNVEV (reference sequence). The CDR3 protein is CASSLSGLAGNEQFF. DNA for the CDR3: TGTGCCAGCAGTTTATCGGGACTAGCTGGGAATGAGCAGTTCTTC.

The V gene is TRBV5-8, the J gene TRBJ1-2; a weak D match, TRBD1 (5 bases). This CDR3 contains 16 residues. The germline V gene has CDR1 SGHTS and CDR2 YDEGEE. Trimming left V 4 bases short and J 0 bases short, with 16 bases between. The CDR3 DNA follows: TGTGCCAGCAGCATACTAAACAGGAGATCTAACTATGGCTACACCTTC. It is translated as CASSILNRRSNYGYTF. The full variable domain, its missing parts supplied by reference TRBV5-8 and TRBJ1-2, is EAGVTQSPTHLIKTRGQQATLRCSPISGHTSVYWYQQALGLGLQFLLWYDEGEERNRGNFPPRFSGRQFPNYSSELNVNALELEDSALYLCASSILNRRSNYGYTFGSGTRLTVV.

The V call is TRBV6-1, the J call TRBJ2-3, with 7 positions matching TRBD1. Germline V gene lookup returns CDR1 MNHNS and CDR2 SASEGT. The length of the CDR3 is 16 residues. Trimming cost V 3 bases and J 4 bases; bases outside gene matches: 10. The CDR3 loop is CASSDWDSGYSDTQYF. As DNA, the CDR3 is TGTGCCAGCAGTGACTGGGACAGTGGATATTCAGATACGCAGTATTTT.

The chain recombines TRBV5-1 with TRBJ2-1; 8 positions match TRBD1. Germline trimming cut 4 bases from V and 0 bases from J; bases unmatched to any gene: 12. This CDR3 region has 18 residues. Germline V lookup: CDR1 SGHRS, CDR2 YFSETQ. The CDR3 DNA reads TGCGCCAGCAGCCCGGAGGGGACAGGACTGAGCTCCTACAATGAGCAGTTCTTC. Translated: CASSPEGTGLSSYNEQFF. The full variable domain, rest sourced from reference TRBV5-1 and TRBJ2-1, is KAGVTQTPRYLIKTRGQQVTLSCSPISGHRSVSWYQQTPGQGLQFLFEYFSETQRNKGNFPGRFSGRQFSNSRSEMNVSTLELGDSALYLCASSPEGTGLSSYNEQFFGPGTRLTVL.

The rearrangement links TRBV28 to TRBJ2-7; 10 bases align to TRBD1. The CDR3 has 15 residues. Germline CDR1 and CDR2: MDHEN and SYDVKM. Germline trimming cut 5 bases from V and 5 bases from J; bases unmatched to any gene: 9. The CDR3 DNA follows: TGTGCCAGCAGTCCAACGGGACAGGGGTTCCACGAGCAGTACTTC. It specifies CASSPTGQGFHEQYF.

The chain links TRBV6-2 or TRBV6-3 to TRBJ2-5, with a possible D match to TRBD1 (6 bases). This CDR3 has 15 amino acids. Germline CDR1 MNHEY, CDR2 SVGEGT. Deletions cut 5 bases from V and 5 bases from J, with 18 bases between. As DNA, the CDR3 is TGTGCCAGCAGTCAAGACGGACTTAGGGGGGAGACCCAGTACTTC. It specifies CASSQDGLRGETQYF.

This chain joins TRBV2 and TRBJ1-4; a possible D gene is TRBD1 (5 bases). Between the trimmed V and J ends, which lost 7 bases and 0 bases, there was a span of 12 bases. This CDR3 is built from 15 residues. CDR1 is SNHLY and CDR2 is FYNNEI in the germline V gene. In DNA form, the CDR3 reads TGTGCCAGCACCCCTGCAGGGACAACTAATGAAAAACTGTTTTTT. Protein sequence: CASTPAGTTNEKLFF.

The genes are TRBV6-5 and TRBJ1-6, with D possibly matching TRBD1 (6 bases). V shed 7 bases and J shed 9 bases, with 19 bases lying between them. CDR3 length: 15 residues. Germline assignment: CDR1 MNHEY and CDR2 SVGAGI. The CDR3 DNA reads as TGTGCCAGCACCCGGACAGAACCTTTCGGTTCACCCCTCCACTTT. It codes for CASTRTEPFGSPLHF.

Comments on this clone: The junction departs from the called germline gene at one end, perhaps through a read error. The chain joins TRBV9 to TRBJ1-1; D remains ambiguous. Germline V gene lookup returns CDR1 SGDLS and CDR2 YYNGEE. This CDR3 spans 13 amino acids. CDR3 sequence: CASSVAGNAEAFF. The CDR3 DNA reads TGTGCCAGCAGCGTAGCGGGGAACGCTGAAGCTTTCTTT.

This chain uses TRBV6-2 or TRBV6-3 with TRBJ2-4; 10 positions agree with TRBD2. This CDR3 is 21 amino acids long. The V gene end was trimmed by 0 bases and the J gene end by 0 bases; junction bases not matched to a gene: 14. Per the germline V gene, CDR1 is MNHEY and CDR2 is SVGEGT. The CDR3, as DNA: TGTGCCAGCAGTTACTCGAACTCGGCTAGCGGGGGTCGATTAGCCAAAAACATTCAGTACTTC. Its protein product is CASSYSNSASGGRLAKNIQYF.

The chain recombines TRBV3-1 (or the pseudogene TRBV3-2) with TRBJ2-1, with a tentative D call TRBD1 (6 bases). The CDR3 covers 15 residues. V lost 4 bases, J lost 4 bases, and 14 bases lay in between. CDR1 and CDR2 from the germline V gene are LGHDT and YNNKEL (reference sequence). CDR3 DNA: TGTGCCAGCAGCCGAACAGGGTATAGGTACAATGAGCAGTTCTTC. It yields the protein CASSRTGYRYNEQFF.

The V call is TRBV28, the J call TRBJ1-2; possibly TRBD1 for D (6 bases). The CDR3 loop spans 12 amino acids. The V gene's germline CDR1 is MDHEN and CDR2 SYDVKM. V shed 4 bases and J shed 4 bases, with 7 bases lying between them. The CDR3 DNA sequence: TGTGCCAGCAGTTCAGGGGTCTATGGCTACACCTTC. The encoded protein is CASSSGVYGYTF.

The V and J genes are TRBV7-2 and TRBJ2-7; D is possibly TRBD2 (5 bases). V lost 5 bases, J lost 6 bases, and 17 bases lay in between. The germline V gene encodes CDR1 SGHTA and CDR2 FQGNSA. CDR3 length: 14 residues. CDR3 in amino acids: CASSPASGRGEQYF. For the CDR3, the DNA is TGTGCCAGCAGCCCCGCGTCTGGACGGGGCGAGCAGTACTTC.

V and J are TRBV10-3 and TRBJ2-1; D is uncertain. Germline CDR1 is ENHRY and CDR2 is SYGVKD. The germline V and J ends were trimmed by 3 bases and 6 bases, with 6 bases remaining between them. This CDR3 is built from 12 residues. Written as DNA, the CDR3 is TGTGCCATCAGTGACTGGGCCAATGAGCAGTTCTTC. It translates to CAISDWANEQFF.

This clone was observed once. The chain uses TRBV2 and TRBJ2-7; 9 bases align to TRBD1. Trimming cost V 6 bases and J 3 bases; bases outside gene matches: 6. Germline CDR1 reads SNHLY; CDR2 reads FYNNEI. The CDR3 loop spans 14 amino acids. CDR3 coding DNA: TGTGCCAGCAGCGACCGGGACAGGGTCTACGAGCAGTACTTC. As protein: CASSDRDRVYEQYF.

The genes are TRBV28 and TRBJ2-7, with D tentatively TRBD1 (6 bases). This CDR3 spans 14 amino acids. Germline CDR1 reads MDHEN; CDR2 reads SYDVKM. Trimming removed 9 bases from V and 2 bases from J, with 17 bases in between. Here the CDR3 reads CASRPGDRPYEQYF. In nucleotides, the CDR3 is TGTGCCAGTCGCCCCGGAGACAGGCCCTACGAGCAGTACTTC.

This chain links TRBV6-2 or TRBV6-3 with TRBJ1-3; D remains unclear. This CDR3 is 12 amino acids long. Germline V gene lookup returns CDR1 MNHEY and CDR2 SVGEGT. V gave up 6 bases and J gave up 4 bases, with 7 bases separating them. The CDR3 protein is CASSNWGNTIYF. The CDR3 bases are TGTGCCAGCAGCAACTGGGGAAACACCATATATTTT.

CDR3 DNA: TGTGCCTGGAGTGGGGGGGTTGGCTACACCTTC. Its protein product is CAWSGGVGYTF. The gene calls are TRBV30 and TRBJ1-2; D might be TRBD1 (5 bases). The V end lost 1 base, the J end lost 7 bases, and 7 bases lay between the germline ends. The CDR3 spans 11 residues. Germline CDR1 and CDR2: GTSNPN and SVGIG (reference sequence).

The sample holds a few counts of this clone. V and J are TRBV19 and TRBJ2-7; 9 nucleotides line up with TRBD1. The germline gives CDR1 LNHDA, CDR2 SQIVND (reference sequence). The J segment lost 5 bases and the V segment lost 4 bases, leaving 12 bases of the junction unmatched. The CDR3 sequence is 16 residues long. The CDR3 nucleotides read TGTGCCAGTAGTACCCTTAAACAGGGGGCGTTTAACGAGCAGTACTTC. It is translated as CASSTLKQGAFNEQYF.

This chain joins TRBV5-6 and TRBJ2-5; D is possibly TRBD1 (6 bases). Germline loops: CDR1 SGHDT, CDR2 YYEEEE. The V and J ends lost 4 bases and 9 bases respectively, with 19 bases between them. The CDR3 sequence is 14 residues long. CDR3 nucleotide sequence: TGTGCCAGCAGCCACAAGGTTATCCCAGGGGCCCAGTACTTC. Amino acids: CASSHKVIPGAQYF.

This rearrangement joins TRBV28 to TRBJ1-2, with D unresolved. Trimming pared 6 bases from V and 1 base from J, leaving 15 bases between. CDR1 and CDR2 (germline): MDHEN, SYDVKM. The CDR3 is 15 amino acids. This CDR3 is CASSLTHTVNYGYTF. The CDR3 nucleotides read TGTGCCAGCAGCCTTACACACACAGTTAACTATGGCTACACCTTC.

The chain links TRBV2 to TRBJ1-1, with TRBD1 matching over 7 bases. Germline values: CDR1 SNHLY, CDR2 FYNNEI. This CDR3 comprises 16 residues. Trimming took 2 bases from V and 0 from J; bases not matched to a gene: 6. The DNA of the CDR3 is TGTGCCAGCAGTGAATCTTCGACAGGGCTGAACACTGAAGCTTTCTTT. Translation gives CASSESSTGLNTEAFF.

The chain links TRBV21-1 to TRBJ1-4. TRBV21-1 is marked as a pseudogene. CDR3 length: 17 residues. The CDR3 sequence is CASSNDGISGMNEKLFF. CDR3 bases: TGTGCCAGCAGCAATGATGGGATATCGGGAATGAATGAAAAACTGTTTTTT.

The J gene is TRBJ2-1, the V gene TRBV2; D call uncertain. The ends were cut back, 4 bases at V and 5 bases at J, with 9 bases in the middle. This CDR3 spans 13 amino acids. CDR1 SNHLY and CDR2 FYNNEI come from the germline V gene. The CDR3 protein is CASSVYTNNEQFF. For the CDR3, the DNA is TGTGCCAGCAGTGTCTATACCAACAATGAGCAGTTCTTC.

This clone was recorded a few times. This chain connects TRBV10-3 to TRBJ1-5; D is uncertain. The CDR3 contains 15 residues. The germline gives CDR1 ENHRY, CDR2 SYGVKD. V dropped 3 bases and J dropped 2 bases, with 11 bases sitting between them. DNA for the CDR3: TGTGCCATCAGTGAAGGGCAGGAGGGCAATCAGCCCCAGCATTTT. This codes for CAISEGQEGNQPQHF.

The genes are TRBV4-1 and TRBJ2-1; the D is unclear. Germline assignment: CDR1 MGHRA and CDR2 YSYEKL. The CDR3 runs 16 residues. V dropped 1 base and J dropped 2 bases, with 12 bases sitting between them. CDR3 residues: CASSQGLVRAYNEQFF. In nucleotides, the CDR3 is TGCGCCAGCAGCCAAGGTCTAGTAAGAGCCTACAATGAGCAGTTCTTC.

Concerning this clone itself: The junction shows a germline mismatch at one end, possibly a read error. This chain uses TRBV12-3 or TRBV12-4 with TRBJ2-1; 8 bases match TRBD2. The CDR3 consists of 12 residues. This CDR3 reads CASSPSGGGKVF. DNA of the CDR3: TGTGCCAGCAGTCCCTCAGGCGGGGGGAAGGTCTTC.

V gene TRBV4-1 combines with J gene TRBJ2-1; 10 bases line up with TRBD1. The trim removed 1 base at V and 7 bases at J, leaving 19 bases unmatched. This CDR3 has 20 amino acids. Germline V gene lookup returns CDR1 MGHRA and CDR2 YSYEKL. CDR3 bases: TGCGCCAGCAGCCAAGGCGGGGACAGGGGCCCTCGGGTCCCATCGAATGAGCAGTTCTTC. This codes for CASSQGGDRGPRVPSNEQFF.